This is a list of T cell receptor beta chains from one sample in a study of patients and donors after allogeneic stem cell transplantation. TCRdb re-called the RT-PCR reads through MiXCR, storing one row per CDR3 protein. The sample includes about a million distinct CDR3 sequences, roughly 18% of them seen just once. Sequenced sample: blood, either unsorted or a sorted T cell fraction (not recorded which). These receptors were obtained from a human donor who was either an allogeneic HSCT recipient or a stem cell or donor lymphocyte infusion donor (not recorded which). It is not recorded whose cells these are; they may come from a transplant donor. Each CDR3 is given with its conserved first and last residue.

TRBV27,TRBJ2-2,CASSGRGLVAGELFF
TRBV2,TRBJ1-5,CASSDFTNLSQHF
TRBV9,TRBJ2-7,CASTGTSGEQYF
TRBV6-1,TRBJ2-1,CASSARIGWYEQFF
TRBV20-1,TRBJ2-7,CSARSWTSGHYEQYF
TRBV7-9,TRBJ2-7,CASSLALAATYEQYF
TRBV4-2,TRBJ2-1,CASSQVRVPSSYNEQFF
TRBV20-1,TRBJ1-5,CSARQDNQPQHF
TRBV3-1,TRBJ2-1,CASSQDGGSGRSYNEQFF
TRBV20-1,TRBJ2-6,CSARRGNGGANVLTF
TRBV6-1,TRBJ1-5,CASNRGERNQPQHF
TRBV5-6,TRBJ2-2,CASSLRAGIGTGELFF
TRBV20-1,TRBJ2-3,CSARDRGFGDTQYF
TRBV24-1,TRBJ2-5,CATSDLRGGNRTQYF
TRBV11-3,TRBJ1-1,CASSFSLGTEAFF
TRBV6-5,TRBJ1-2,CASSYFGQNYGYTF
TRBV5-5,TRBJ2-7,CASEIHEQYF
TRBV12-3/TRBV12-4,TRBJ2-4,CASSPDLAKNIQYF
TRBV3-1,TRBJ1-1,CASSPTWEGSTEAFF
TRBV2,TRBJ1-2,CASSRQVDGYTF
TRBV20-1,TRBJ2-3,CSVASAGPGTQYF
TRBV9,TRBJ1-2,CASSVGGTGAGYGYTF
TRBV12-3/TRBV12-4,TRBJ1-5,CASSFPRGEQPQHF
TRBV2,TRBJ2-6,CASSDRPGPSGANVLTF
TRBV12-3/TRBV12-4,TRBJ1-1,CASRKQGLGNTEAFF
TRBV9,TRBJ2-1,CASSVEVSSGVDEQFF
TRBV20-1,TRBJ2-7,CSARAGTGGLEQYF
TRBV29-1,TRBJ2-1,CSVVLRGGQFF
TRBV4-3,TRBJ2-7,CASSQEEKGPYEQYF
TRBV29-1,TRBJ1-1,CSVRNFNTEAFF
TRBV5-1,TRBJ2-3,CASNPGLAGGTEEDTQYF
TRBV5-1,TRBJ2-7,CASSPGGTGAPSQQYF
TRBV5-5,TRBJ1-2,CASSLADYPVYTF
TRBV7-7,TRBJ2-3,CASSFRQGPTDTQYF
TRBV30,TRBJ2-7,CAWFSTVEQYF
TRBV29-1,TRBJ2-5,CSVAGQGAVETQYF
TRBV12-3/TRBV12-4,TRBJ2-3,CASSYSGAEDTQYF
TRBV3-1,TRBJ2-7,CASSQGREVGYEQYF
TRBV24-1,TRBJ2-2,CATSVHGTNTGELFF
TRBV12-3/TRBV12-4,TRBJ2-3,CASSLARLAGAVADTQYF
TRBV5-5,TRBJ2-7,CASSLERTGFLGSEQYF
TRBV10-3,TRBJ1-4,CAISELGEKLFF
TRBV12-3/TRBV12-4,TRBJ1-2,CASRGTGGWHGYTF